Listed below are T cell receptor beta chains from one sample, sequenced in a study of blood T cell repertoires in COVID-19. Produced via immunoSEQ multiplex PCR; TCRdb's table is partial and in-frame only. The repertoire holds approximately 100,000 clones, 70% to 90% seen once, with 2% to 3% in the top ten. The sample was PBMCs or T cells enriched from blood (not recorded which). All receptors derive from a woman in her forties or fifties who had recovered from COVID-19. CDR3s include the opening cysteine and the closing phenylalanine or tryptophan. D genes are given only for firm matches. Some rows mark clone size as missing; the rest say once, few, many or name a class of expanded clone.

CDR3aa: CASSTTITAYEQYF; CDR3nt: TGTGCCAGTAGTACGACGATTACAGCCTACGAGCAGTACTTC; d_gene: NA; v_gene: TRBV19; j_gene: TRBJ2-7; abundance: NA
CDR3aa: CASSLSQGPDKNIQYF; CDR3nt: TGTGCCAGCAGCTTATCCCAGGGCCCCGATAAAAACATTCAGTACTTC; d_gene: NA; v_gene: TRBV7-9; j_gene: TRBJ2-4; abundance: few
CDR3aa: CASSFPLGLAGITYEQYF; CDR3nt: TGTGCCAGCAGTTTTCCCCTGGGGCTAGCGGGGATTACCTACGAGCAGTACTTC; d_gene: TRBD2; v_gene: TRBV28; j_gene: TRBJ2-7; abundance: NA
CDR3aa: CASKRGRDRGFRVRSPLHF; CDR3nt: TGTGCCAGCAAACGGGGCCGGGACAGGGGGTTTAGGGTGCGTTCACCCCTCCACTTT; d_gene: TRBD1; v_gene: TRBV28; j_gene: TRBJ1-6; abundance: NA
CDR3aa: CSAAGTGDNSPLHF; CDR3nt: TGCAGCGCTGCAGGGACAGGAGATAATTCACCCCTCCACTTT; d_gene: TRBD1; v_gene: TRBV29-1; j_gene: TRBJ1-6; abundance: once
CDR3aa: CASSGGQPIYGYTF; CDR3nt: TGTGCCAGTAGTGGTGGACAGCCCATCTATGGCTACACCTTC; d_gene: NA; v_gene: TRBV19; j_gene: TRBJ1-2; abundance: NA
CDR3aa: CASSLWRGTSGTGEQFF; CDR3nt: TGTGCCAGCAGCTTATGGCGGGGGACTAGCGGGACCGGTGAGCAGTTCTTC; d_gene: TRBD2; v_gene: TRBV7-8; j_gene: TRBJ2-1; abundance: NA
CDR3aa: CASSGSGRPEAFF; CDR3nt: TGTGCCAGCAGCGGCTCAGGGCGCCCTGAAGCTTTCTTT; d_gene: NA; v_gene: TRBV11-2; j_gene: TRBJ1-1; abundance: NA
CDR3aa: CATSGGSTYGYTF; CDR3nt: TGTGCCACCAGCGGAGGGAGCACCTATGGCTACACCTTC; d_gene: NA; v_gene: TRBV15; j_gene: TRBJ1-2; abundance: NA
CDR3aa: CASSETSGMKTGELFF; CDR3nt: TGTGCCAGCAGCGAGACTAGCGGGATGAAGACCGGGGAGCTGTTTTTT; d_gene: TRBD2; v_gene: TRBV9; j_gene: TRBJ2-2; abundance: NA
CDR3aa: CASSDGSGRVWQYF; CDR3nt: TGTGCCAGCAGTGACGGGAGCGGGAGGGTATGGCAGTACTTC; d_gene: TRBD2; v_gene: TRBV25-1; j_gene: TRBJ2-7; abundance: NA
CDR3aa: CASSLQGLAGGPRYEQYF; CDR3nt: TGTGCCAGCAGTTTACAGGGACTAGCGGGGGGGCCTAGGTACGAGCAGTACTTC; d_gene: TRBD2; v_gene: TRBV27; j_gene: TRBJ2-7; abundance: NA
CDR3aa: CASSISQPATILNWGNYGYTF; CDR3nt: TGTGCCAGTAGTATTTCCCAGCCCGCAACGATCCTCAATTGGGGCAACTATGGCTACACCTTC; d_gene: NA; v_gene: TRBV19; j_gene: TRBJ1-2; abundance: NA
CDR3aa: CASSLVRSGRGYNSPLHF; CDR3nt: TGTGCCAGCAGCTTAGTCCGATCTGGCAGGGGGTATAATTCACCCCTCCACTTT; d_gene: TRBD1; v_gene: TRBV7-2; j_gene: TRBJ1-6; abundance: NA
CDR3aa: CASSFMAGTSGNNEQFF; CDR3nt: TGTGCCAGCAGCTTTATGGCCGGGACTAGCGGGAACAATGAGCAGTTCTTC; d_gene: TRBD2; v_gene: TRBV14; j_gene: TRBJ2-1; abundance: NA
CDR3aa: CASSISLAVYNEQFF; CDR3nt: TGTGCCAGTAGTATAAGCCTAGCGGTTTACAATGAGCAGTTCTTC; d_gene: TRBD2; v_gene: TRBV19; j_gene: TRBJ2-1; abundance: NA
CDR3aa: CASSLIDRDDSPLHF; CDR3nt: TGTGCCAGCAGTCTTATAGACAGGGACGATTCACCCCTCCACTTT; d_gene: TRBD1; v_gene: TRBV28; j_gene: TRBJ1-6; abundance: few
CDR3aa: CSVTRGAYGYTF; CDR3nt: TGCAGCGTTACCAGGGGGGCATATGGCTACACCTTC; d_gene: TRBD1; v_gene: TRBV29-1; j_gene: TRBJ1-2; abundance: NA
CDR3aa: CASSDPGQKAYEQYF; CDR3nt: TGTGCCAGCAGTGACCCCGGACAGAAGGCGTACGAGCAGTACTTC; d_gene: NA; v_gene: TRBV25-1; j_gene: TRBJ2-7; abundance: NA
CDR3aa: CASSFQGTTQYF; CDR3nt: TGTGCCAGCAGTTTTCAGGGGACTACGCAGTATTTT; d_gene: NA; v_gene: TRBV27; j_gene: TRBJ2-3; abundance: NA
CDR3aa: CAWSDNLGPYEQYF; CDR3nt: TGTGCCTGGAGTGATAACCTAGGTCCCTACGAGCAGTACTTC; d_gene: NA; v_gene: TRBV30; j_gene: TRBJ2-7; abundance: NA
CDR3aa: CASSEGDSTNEKLFF; CDR3nt: TGTGCCAGCAGCGAAGGGGACAGTACTAATGAAAAACTGTTTTTT; d_gene: TRBD1; v_gene: TRBV5-4; j_gene: TRBJ1-4; abundance: NA
CDR3aa: CASSFPGVQPQHF; CDR3nt: TGTGCCAGCAGTTTTCCAGGGGTTCAGCCCCAGCATTTT; d_gene: NA; v_gene: TRBV28; j_gene: TRBJ1-5; abundance: once
CDR3aa: CASSLGPNEKLFF; CDR3nt: TGCGCCAGCAGCTTGGGGCCCAATGAAAAACTGTTTTTT; d_gene: NA; v_gene: TRBV5-1; j_gene: TRBJ1-4; abundance: once
CDR3aa: CASTKWGRLTSGGTDTQYF; CDR3nt: TGTGCCAGCACCAAATGGGGGAGGTTGACTAGCGGGGGCACAGATACGCAGTATTTT; d_gene: TRBD2; v_gene: TRBV27; j_gene: TRBJ2-3; abundance: once
CDR3aa: CAWSVPEQGRTEAFF; CDR3nt: TGTGCCTGGAGTGTACCCGAACAGGGGAGGACTGAAGCTTTCTTT; d_gene: TRBD1; v_gene: TRBV30; j_gene: TRBJ1-1; abundance: NA
CDR3aa: CASSLRQGRGSNQPQHF; CDR3nt: TGTGCCAGCAGTTTACGACAGGGCCGGGGGAGCAATCAGCCCCAGCATTTT; d_gene: TRBD1; v_gene: TRBV28; j_gene: TRBJ1-5; abundance: NA
CDR3aa: CASSYSGGTGDHEQYF; CDR3nt: TGTGCCAGCAGTTACTCGGGCGGGACAGGGGACCACGAGCAGTACTTC; d_gene: TRBD1; v_gene: TRBV6-5; j_gene: TRBJ2-7; abundance: NA
CDR3aa: CASSPRGRGSGEKLFF; CDR3nt: TGCGCCAGCAGCCCCCGGGGGAGGGGGAGTGGTGAAAAACTGTTTTTT; d_gene: NA; v_gene: TRBV5-1; j_gene: TRBJ1-4; abundance: NA
CDR3aa: CASSFTGGANTGELFF; CDR3nt: TGCGCCAGCAGCTTTACGGGGGGCGCGAACACCGGGGAGCTGTTTTTT; d_gene: NA; v_gene: TRBV5-1; j_gene: TRBJ2-2; abundance: NA
CDR3aa: CASSSIGGTDTQYF; CDR3nt: TGTGCCAGCAGCTCCATCGGGGGCACAGATACGCAGTATTTT; d_gene: NA; v_gene: TRBV7-3; j_gene: TRBJ2-3; abundance: NA
CDR3aa: CSAGISMPYEQYF; CDR3nt: TGCAGCGCCGGTATCTCGATGCCCTACGAGCAGTACTTC; d_gene: NA; v_gene: TRBV29-1; j_gene: TRBJ2-7; abundance: NA
CDR3aa: CAWSVLGSKLFF; CDR3nt: TGTGCCTGGAGTGTACTCGGGTCAAAACTGTTTTTT; d_gene: NA; v_gene: TRBV30; j_gene: TRBJ1-4; abundance: NA
CDR3aa: CASSATGADTEAFF; CDR3nt: TGTGCCAGCAGCGCGACAGGGGCGGACACTGAAGCTTTCTTT; d_gene: TRBD1; v_gene: TRBV7-3; j_gene: TRBJ1-1; abundance: NA
CDR3aa: CASRQAGTGGYEQYF; CDR3nt: TGTGCCAGCAGGCAAGCCGGGACAGGGGGATACGAGCAGTACTTC; d_gene: TRBD1; v_gene: TRBV27; j_gene: TRBJ2-7; abundance: NA
CDR3aa: CASVPNSHYGYTF; CDR3nt: TGTGCCAGCGTTCCTAATAGCCACTATGGCTACACCTTC; d_gene: NA; v_gene: TRBV12-1; j_gene: TRBJ1-2; abundance: NA
CDR3aa: CASSSQATYLSEQFF; CDR3nt: TGTGCCAGCAGCTCCCAGGCAACGTATCTTTCTGAGCAGTTCTTC; d_gene: NA; v_gene: TRBV7-7; j_gene: TRBJ2-1; abundance: NA
CDR3aa: CASSLGAGAWNEQFF; CDR3nt: TGTGCCAGCAGCTTGGGAGCGGGAGCGTGGAATGAGCAGTTCTTC; d_gene: TRBD2; v_gene: TRBV5-4; j_gene: TRBJ2-1; abundance: NA
CDR3aa: CASSVGPSGGADTQYF; CDR3nt: TGTGCCAGCAGCGTAGGTCCTAGCGGGGGGGCCGATACGCAGTATTTT; d_gene: TRBD2; v_gene: TRBV9; j_gene: TRBJ2-3; abundance: NA
CDR3aa: CAWSVQGSSEKLFF; CDR3nt: TGTGCCTGGAGTGTACAGGGGAGTAGTGAAAAACTGTTTTTT; d_gene: TRBD1; v_gene: TRBV30; j_gene: TRBJ1-4; abundance: few
CDR3aa: CASSQELRQGGEQYF; CDR3nt: TGTGCCAGCAGCCAAGAGTTGCGACAGGGGGGCGAGCAGTACTTC; d_gene: TRBD1; v_gene: TRBV4-2; j_gene: TRBJ2-7; abundance: NA
CDR3aa: CASISLRDGGRATDTQYF; CDR3nt: TGTGCCAGCATCTCCTTAAGGGATGGCGGGAGGGCCACAGATACGCAGTATTTT; d_gene: TRBD2; v_gene: TRBV11-2; j_gene: TRBJ2-3; abundance: NA
CDR3aa: CASRKEDSSYEQYF; CDR3nt: TGTGCCAGCAGGAAGGAGGACAGTTCCTACGAGCAGTACTTC; d_gene: NA; v_gene: TRBV27; j_gene: TRBJ2-7; abundance: few
CDR3aa: CASSQSRTSGVETQYF; CDR3nt: TGTGCCAGCAGCCAATCCCGGACTAGCGGGGTGGAGACCCAGTACTTC; d_gene: TRBD2; v_gene: TRBV3-1/TRBV3-2; j_gene: TRBJ2-5; abundance: few
CDR3aa: CASSTPGGRGAGYEQYF; CDR3nt: TGTGCCAGCAGCACCCCCGGGGGGAGGGGGGCCGGGTACGAGCAGTACTTC; d_gene: NA; v_gene: TRBV11-2; j_gene: TRBJ2-7; abundance: NA
CDR3aa: CASSKVASGGRGDTQYF; CDR3nt: TGTGCCAGCAGCAAAGTTGCTAGCGGGGGAAGAGGAGATACGCAGTATTTT; d_gene: NA; v_gene: TRBV21-1; j_gene: TRBJ2-3; abundance: NA
CDR3aa: CASSQSEDSPLHF; CDR3nt: TGTGCCAGCAGCCAATCTGAGGATTCACCCCTCCACTTT; d_gene: NA; v_gene: TRBV3-1/TRBV3-2; j_gene: TRBJ1-6; abundance: NA
CDR3aa: CASSGGQGVADTQYF; CDR3nt: TGTGCCAGCAGCGGCGGACAGGGTGTTGCAGATACGCAGTATTTT; d_gene: TRBD1; v_gene: TRBV9; j_gene: TRBJ2-3; abundance: NA
CDR3aa: CASTPGLGTGELFF; CDR3nt: TGTGCCAGTACCCCAGGGTTGGGCACCGGGGAGCTGTTTTTT; d_gene: NA; v_gene: TRBV19; j_gene: TRBJ2-2; abundance: NA
CDR3aa: CASSPNRGFTDTQYF; CDR3nt: TGTGCCAGCAGCCCCAACAGGGGATTCACAGATACGCAGTATTTT; d_gene: TRBD1; v_gene: TRBV7-2; j_gene: TRBJ2-3; abundance: NA
CDR3aa: CASSSGDRGFLETQYF; CDR3nt: TGCGCCAGCAGCTCGGGGGACAGGGGGTTCTTGGAGACCCAGTACTTC; d_gene: TRBD1; v_gene: TRBV5-1; j_gene: TRBJ2-5; abundance: NA
CDR3aa: CASSQKLAGGGTGELFF; CDR3nt: TGCGCCAGCAGCCAAAAACTAGCGGGAGGGGGCACCGGGGAGCTGTTTTTT; d_gene: TRBD2; v_gene: TRBV4-1; j_gene: TRBJ2-2; abundance: NA
CDR3aa: CASSVGQRGKETQYF; CDR3nt: TGTGCCAGTAGTGTGGGACAGAGAGGGAAAGAGACCCAGTACTTC; d_gene: TRBD1; v_gene: TRBV19; j_gene: TRBJ2-5; abundance: NA